What follows is one TCR beta chain and its context. Its antigen is unknown. There were healthy Caucasian individuals from Russia, aged about 6 to 95, serving as donors. This entry is derived from a study of blood T cells in healthy people across ages. Regarding the study as a whole: In the absence of known donor CMV status, changes in expanded clonotypes were possibly confounded. Diversity estimated from one million T cells was considered an underestimate.

Using a J-beta primer mix together with a sample-barcoded 5' primer, a second PCR was run for roughly 6 to 11 cycles. Carrying 12 random nucleotides, a template-switch adaptor labeled each individual cDNA molecule. MiXCR was run by TCRdb on the 5' RACE reads, yielding one entry per CDR3 protein. The sample lists 1.2 million to 1.5 million distinct CDR3 sequences; around 59% were seen once. This CDR3 is built from 14 residues. The germline V gene has CDR1 SQVTM and CDR2 ANQGSEA. V shed 0 bases and J shed 5 bases, with 14 bases lying between them. The V gene is TRBV29-1, the J gene TRBJ2-7; a possible D gene is TRBD2 (6 bases). The sequencing sample was made of blood. The sequence came from a man between 18 and 35 years old in good health. CDR3 region: CSVEDSGDEDEQYF. For the CDR3, the DNA is TGCAGCGTTGAAGATTCGGGGGATGAAGACGAGCAGTACTTC.